Presented here are 30 T cell receptor beta chains from one specimen sequenced in a study of blood T cell repertoires in COVID-19. Method: immunoSEQ multiplex PCR; TCRdb's copy keeps in-frame clones and lacks some. Here the sample spans about 80,000 clones, approximately 80% being singletons. The sample consisted of peripheral blood. The receptors originated from a human donor in a cohort sampled during active COVID-19.

The chain combines TRBV6-1 with TRBJ1-2, with D perhaps TRBD1 (6 bases). Germline V gene sequence: CDR1 MNHNS, CDR2 SASEGT. This CDR3 contains 12 residues. Deletions cut 2 bases from V and 8 bases from J, with 9 bases between. In DNA, the CDR3 is TGTGCCAGCAGTGAAACGCAGGGGGGCTACACCTTC. Its protein is CASSETQGGYTF.

This chain joins TRBV30 and TRBJ1-1; a weak D match, TRBD1 (5 bases). The CDR3 is 11 residues long. Per germline, CDR1 GTSNPN and CDR2 SVGIG (reference sequence). V lost 2 bases, J lost 7 bases, and 8 bases lay in between. CDR3 in DNA: TGTGCCTGGAGTAGGCAGGGTGAAGCTTTCTTT. Protein product: CAWSRQGEAFF.

The V call is TRBV19, the J call TRBJ2-7; 8 bases line up with TRBD1. Trimming removed 10 bases from V and 2 bases from J; junction bases left unmatched: 7. Looked up from germline, CDR1 is LNHDA and CDR2 is SQIVND (reference sequence). The CDR3 sequence is 13 residues long. CDR3 in DNA: TGTGCCACCTTGGGACAGGATACCTACGAGCAGTACTTC. Its translation is CATLGQDTYEQYF.

V is TRBV28 and J is TRBJ1-1; D is possibly TRBD1 (5 bases). Germline-derived CDR1 and CDR2 are MDHEN and SYDVKM. The CDR3 sequence is 13 residues long. With 4 bases removed from V and 4 bases from J, the gap between germline ends came to 10 bases. The CDR3 DNA follows: TGTGCCAGCAGTTGGACAACCCCCACTGAAGCTTTCTTT. Amino acids: CASSWTTPTEAFF.

This clone was counted a single time. J is TRBJ2-2 and V is TRBV7-9, with 7 bases identical to TRBD1. Germline lookup yields CDR1 SEHNR and CDR2 FQNEAQ (reference sequence). With 6 bases clipped from V and 0 bases from J, the junction kept 7 bases outside the gene matches. The CDR3 runs to 16 residues. CDR3 amino acids: CASSSTGTANTGELFF. DNA of the CDR3: TGTGCCAGCAGTTCTACCGGGACAGCGAACACCGGGGAGCTGTTTTTT.

The rearrangement joins TRBV5-1 to TRBJ1-1; no reliable D call. Per the germline V gene, CDR1 is SGHRS and CDR2 is YFSETQ. The CDR3 sequence is 14 residues long. Trimming stripped 0 bases from V and 6 bases from J, with 12 bases between. CDR3 in DNA: TGCGCCAGCAGCTTGGACAGTATCAACCCTGAAGCTTTCTTT. This sequence encodes CASSLDSINPEAFF.

The CDR3 is CASSPDSSSYEQYF. CDR3 coding DNA: TGTGCCAGCAGCCCTGACTCAAGCTCCTACGAGCAGTACTTC. V usage is TRBV7-2 and J usage is TRBJ2-7; D is unresolved. CDR3 length: 14 residues. Germline loops: CDR1 SGHTA, CDR2 FQGNSA. V lost 5 bases and J 0 bases, leaving 11 bases between the germline ends.

The CDR3 region has the DNA TGTGCCAGCAGCCCCACTAGCGGGGGGACCTTCGGGGATACGCAGTATTTT. This encodes CASSPTSGGTFGDTQYF. J is TRBJ2-3 and V is TRBV5-4; 12 bases agree with TRBD2. Trimming removed 4 bases from V and 6 bases from J; junction bases left unmatched: 12. CDR3 length: 17 amino acids. The germline V gene encodes CDR1 SGHNT and CDR2 YYREEE (reference sequence).

The V call is TRBV19, the J call TRBJ1-5; D is possibly TRBD1 (5 bases). Per the germline V gene, CDR1 is LNHDA and CDR2 is SQIVND (reference sequence). V shed 9 bases and J shed 4 bases, with 13 bases lying between them. CDR3 length: 13 amino acids. The CDR3 region is CASSVGGNQPQHF. CDR3 bases: TGTGCCAGCTCCGTGGGGGGAAATCAGCCCCAGCATTTT.

This clone was detected only a few times. This chain links TRBV11-2 with TRBJ2-3; D perhaps matches TRBD1 (6 bases). Germline values: CDR1 SGHAT, CDR2 FQNNGV. Between the trimmed V and J ends, which lost 4 bases and 4 bases, there was a span of 12 bases. The CDR3 has 14 amino acids. The CDR3 nucleotides are TGTGCCAGCAGCTCTCCAGGGGCGGCAGATACGCAGTATTTT. This translates into CASSSPGAADTQYF.

This clone came up once. The chain is built from TRBV4-1 and TRBJ2-7; the match to TRBD2 covers 7 bases. Germline CDR1 MGHRA, CDR2 YSYEKL. This CDR3 comprises 19 residues. V was clipped by 3 bases and J by 5 bases; unmatched bases: 22. This CDR3 is CASSQSDVVAGGGKNEQYF. The CDR3 nucleotides are TGCGCCAGCAGCCAGTCAGACGTGGTAGCCGGCGGGGGAAAGAACGAGCAGTACTTC.

CDR3 amino acids: CASSLGRNLANTEAFF. CDR3 DNA: TGCGCCAGCAGCTTGGGGAGGAACCTGGCGAACACTGAAGCTTTCTTT. The rearrangement links TRBV5-1 to TRBJ1-1; no definite D call. In germline, CDR1 is SGHRS, CDR2 YFSETQ. V lost 0 bases, J lost 1 base, and 13 bases lay in between. The length of the CDR3 is 16 residues.

The chain uses TRBV7-2 and TRBJ2-1; 12 positions agree with TRBD2. This CDR3 comprises 16 residues. The ends lost 1 base at V and 7 bases at J; junction bases unmatched: 5. Germline V gives CDR1 SGHTA, CDR2 FQGNSA. The CDR3 DNA reads TGTGCCAGCAGCTTAGTAGCACTAGCGGGGGGTAATGAGCAGTTCTTC. Its translation: CASSLVALAGGNEQFF. Together with reference TRBV7-2 and TRBJ2-1, the CDR3 gives the full variable domain: GAGVSQSPSNKVTEKGKDVELRCDPISGHTALYWYRQSLGQGLEFLIYFQGNSAPDKSGLPSDRFSAERTGGSVSTLTIQRTQQEDSAVYLCASSLVALAGGNEQFFGPGTRLTVL.

This sequence joins TRBV15 and TRBJ2-5; 9 positions agree with TRBD1. The CDR3 is made up of 14 amino acids. V was pared by 8 bases and J by 4 bases, with 8 bases of the junction left unmatched. Germline values: CDR1 LNHNV, CDR2 YYDKDF (reference sequence). The CDR3 nucleotides are TGTGCCACCCGTAGAACAGGGGGCCTAGAGACCCAGTACTTC. This sequence encodes CATRRTGGLETQYF.

The J gene is TRBJ2-7, the V gene TRBV5-1, with 8 positions matching TRBD1. Germline V CDR1 and CDR2: SGHRS, YFSETQ. The junction had 13 bases not matched to a gene; V was cut back by 4 bases and J by 1 base. The CDR3 length is 17 residues. The CDR3 spells CASSPVQGATVSYEQYF. The CDR3 DNA is TGCGCCAGCAGCCCTGTGCAGGGGGCGACTGTGTCCTACGAGCAGTACTTC.

V is TRBV18 and J is TRBJ1-1, with D possibly matching TRBD1 (5 bases). V shed 4 bases and J shed 6 bases, with 18 bases lying between them. CDR1 and CDR2 from the germline V gene are KGHSH and LQKENI. CDR3 size: 15 residues. The DNA of the CDR3 is TGTGCCAGCTCACTCACTACGGGGGGAACGGCTGAAGCTTTCTTT. Its protein product is CASSLTTGGTAEAFF.

The chain joins TRBV3-1 (or the pseudogene TRBV3-2) to TRBJ2-1; D perhaps matches TRBD1 (6 bases). The CDR3 length is 15 residues. V lost 4 bases to trimming and J lost 7 bases, with 17 bases between them. Germline V gene sequence: CDR1 LGHDT, CDR2 YNNKEL (reference sequence). CDR3 coding DNA: TGTGCCAGCAGCCGGTTCAGGGGAGTAGGGAATGAGCAGTTCTTC. It is translated as CASSRFRGVGNEQFF.

V is TRBV19 and J is TRBJ1-1, with TRBD1 matching 8 bases. Germline V gene data show CDR1 as LNHDA and CDR2 as SQIVND (reference sequence). This CDR3 is 15 amino acids long. After removal of 4 bases from V and 4 bases from J, the junction contained 8 bases not matched to a gene. The CDR3 loop is CASSKQGVLVTEAFF. In nucleotides, the CDR3 is TGTGCCAGTAGTAAACAGGGGGTTCTTGTCACTGAAGCTTTCTTT. The full variable domain, with the rest looked up from reference TRBV19 and TRBJ1-1, is DGGITQSPKYLFRKEGQNVTLSCEQNLNHDAMYWYRQDPGQGLRLIYYSQIVNDFQKGDIAEGYSVSREKKESFPLTVTSAQKNPTAFYLCASSKQGVLVTEAFFGQGTRLTVV.

The CDR3 coding sequence is TGTGCCACCCGGACTGGAAACTATGGCTACACCTTC. As protein: CATRTGNYGYTF. The genes are TRBV2 and TRBJ1-2; D remains ambiguous. Per germline, CDR1 SNHLY and CDR2 FYNNEI. V was shortened by 10 bases and J by 2 bases, with 11 bases between the two germline ends. This CDR3 spans 12 amino acids. Full variable domain (remainder filled in from reference TRBV2 and TRBJ1-2): EPEVTQTPSHQVTQMGQEVILRCVPISNHLYFYWYRQILGQKVEFLVSFYNNEISEKSEIFDDQFSVERPDGSNFTLKIRSTKLEDSAMYFCATRTGNYGYTFGSGTRLTVV.

The CDR3 sequence is CASSILNEKLFF. As DNA, the CDR3 is TGTGCCAGCAGCATCCTAAATGAAAAACTGTTTTTT. The V call is TRBV2, the J call TRBJ1-4, with no clear D. With 6 bases removed from V and 5 bases from J, the gap between germline ends came to 7 bases. The germline gives CDR1 SNHLY, CDR2 FYNNEI. This CDR3 is built from 12 residues. The entire variable domain, with the rest obtained from reference TRBV2 and TRBJ1-4, is as follows: EPEVTQTPSHQVTQMGQEVILRCVPISNHLYFYWYRQILGQKVEFLVSFYNNEISEKSEIFDDQFSVERPDGSNFTLKIRSTKLEDSAMYFCASSILNEKLFFGSGTQLSVL.

This chain connects TRBV30 to TRBJ2-1, with 11 bases lining up with TRBD2. Looked up from germline, CDR1 is GTSNPN and CDR2 is SVGIG (reference sequence). The length of the CDR3 is 14 residues. The trim removed 1 base at V and 6 bases at J, leaving 2 bases unmatched. The CDR3 loop reads CAWSGTSGFNEQFF. DNA for the CDR3: TGTGCCTGGAGTGGGACTAGCGGGTTCAATGAGCAGTTCTTC.

This chain connects TRBV9 to TRBJ2-6; unclear D gene. V shed 0 bases and J shed 0 bases, with 4 bases lying between them. Germline assignment: CDR1 SGDLS and CDR2 YYNGEE. CDR3 length: 15 amino acids. CDR3 in amino acids: CASSVGSSGANVLTF. The DNA for the CDR3 is TGTGCCAGCAGCGTAGGGAGCTCTGGGGCCAACGTCCTGACTTTC.

This chain connects TRBV3-1 (or the pseudogene TRBV3-2) to TRBJ1-2, with D possibly TRBD1 on 6 matching bases. The CDR3 runs to 15 residues. Trimming shortened V by 3 bases and J by 5 bases, and 16 bases separated the two germline ends. Germline loops: CDR1 LGHDT, CDR2 YNNKEL (reference sequence). The CDR3: CASSQSGTPRYGYTF. DNA of the CDR3: TGTGCCAGCAGCCAGAGTGGGACACCAAGGTATGGCTACACCTTC.

This clone appeared a single time. V and J are TRBV10-1 and TRBJ1-2, with 8 bases identical to TRBD1. This CDR3 comprises 15 residues. Germline values: CDR1 WNHNN, CDR2 SYGVQD (reference sequence). V dropped 3 bases and J dropped 8; count of bases not matched to a gene: 11. CDR3 coding DNA: TGCGCCAGCAGTGACGGACAGGGCGAGCAATGGGGCTACACCTTC. Protein sequence: CASSDGQGEQWGYTF.

The chain links TRBV28 to TRBJ2-3, with D possibly matching TRBD1 (5 bases). V was pared by 8 bases and J by 2 bases, with 17 bases between. This CDR3 contains 15 residues. Looked up from germline, CDR1 is MDHEN and CDR2 is SYDVKM. This CDR3 is CASGAKTLNTDTQYF. The CDR3 DNA follows: TGTGCCAGCGGGGCTAAAACCCTTAACACAGATACGCAGTATTTT.

In this sample, this clone turned up a few times. The chain recombines TRBV18 with TRBJ2-2; D might be TRBD2 (5 bases). Germline CDR1 is KGHSH and CDR2 is LQKENI. The CDR3 sequence is 14 residues long. The V end was cut by 0 bases, the J end by 5 bases, with 7 bases between. The CDR3 coding sequence is TGTGCCAGCTCACCACCCACGGGGACCGGGGAGCTGTTTTTT. Translation gives CASSPPTGTGELFF.

This clone has just one count. J is TRBJ1-5 and V is TRBV28; D perhaps matches TRBD1 (6 bases). Trimming took 4 bases from V and 0 from J, leaving 10 bases between them. CDR3 size: 15 residues. Germline V CDR1 and CDR2: MDHEN, SYDVKM. As DNA, the CDR3 is TGTGCCAGCAGTTGGGACACCGATAGCAATCAGCCCCAGCATTTT. Translated: CASSWDTDSNQPQHF. Full variable domain (remainder filled in from reference TRBV28 and TRBJ1-5): DVKVTQSSRYLVKRTGEKVFLECVQDMDHENMFWYRQDPGLGLRLIYFSYDVKMKEKGDIPEGYSVSREKKERFSLILESASTNQTSMYLCASSWDTDSNQPQHFGDGTRLSIL.

The chain links TRBV6-1 to TRBJ1-2, with D hard to call. With 2 bases removed from V and 7 bases from J, the gap between germline ends came to 5 bases. Germline V lookup: CDR1 MNHNS, CDR2 SASEGT. CDR3 length: 11 amino acids. Written as DNA, the CDR3 is TGTGCCAGCAGTGAATCGTTTGGCTACACCTTC. Its translation: CASSESFGYTF.

The chain combines TRBV6-5 with TRBJ1-2, with 7 bases that match TRBD1. This CDR3 spans 15 amino acids. V lost 6 bases, J lost 3 bases, and 10 bases stayed unmatched. Germline CDR1 MNHEY, CDR2 SVGAGI. This CDR3 reads CASRQAGGKHYGYTF. For the CDR3, the DNA is TGTGCCAGCAGACAAGCAGGGGGGAAACACTATGGCTACACCTTC.

The chain uses TRBV5-1 and TRBJ2-7, with TRBD1 identical over 9 bases. Trimming removed 6 bases from V and 4 bases from J; junction bases left unmatched: 5. From germline, CDR1 is SGHRS and CDR2 YFSETQ. The CDR3 totals 13 residues. The CDR3 nucleotides read TGCGCCAGCAACTCGGACAGGGGTTACGAGCAGTACTTC. Translation: CASNSDRGYEQYF.